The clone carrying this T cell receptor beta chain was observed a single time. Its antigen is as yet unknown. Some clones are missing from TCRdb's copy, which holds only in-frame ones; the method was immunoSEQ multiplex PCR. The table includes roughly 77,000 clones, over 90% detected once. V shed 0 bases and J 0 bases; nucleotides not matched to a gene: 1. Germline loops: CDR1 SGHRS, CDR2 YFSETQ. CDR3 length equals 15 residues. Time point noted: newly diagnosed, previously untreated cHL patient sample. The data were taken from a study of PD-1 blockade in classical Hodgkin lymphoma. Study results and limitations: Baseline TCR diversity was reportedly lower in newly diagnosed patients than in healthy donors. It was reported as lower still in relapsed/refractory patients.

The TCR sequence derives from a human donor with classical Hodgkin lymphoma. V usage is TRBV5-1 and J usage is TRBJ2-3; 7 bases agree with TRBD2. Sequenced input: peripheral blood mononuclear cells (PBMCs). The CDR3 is CASSLGEGSTDTQYF. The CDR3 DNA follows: TGCGCCAGCAGCTTGGGGGAGGGAAGCACAGATACGCAGTATTTT.